This TCR beta chain appears in the sequencing data of a study of cytomegalovirus exposure and HLA in healthy donors. Study outcomes and limitations: Relative to the 666-donor mean, N-insertions were reportedly fewer in an Asian-associated ancestry cluster in a later analysis. When analyzed later, a missense DCLRE1C variant was found to be linked to TCR beta V- and J-gene trimming.

Only one count was recorded for this clone. Its cognate antigen is unknown. PCR used 60 Vbeta primers and 13 Jbeta primers. Clones were read by immunoSEQ multiplex PCR, and TCRdb kept only the in-frame ones, dropping some. The profile shows some 180,000 clones, around 83% of them singletons. Healthy bone marrow donors made up the donor group. This CDR3 region has 16 residues. Unmatched junction bases numbered 7, after V lost 1 base and J lost 6 bases. The germline V gene encodes CDR1 SEHNR and CDR2 FQNEAQ (reference sequence). The genes are TRBV7-9 and TRBJ2-1; 9 positions agree with TRBD2. The sequence came from a woman under 30 in good health and CMV-seronegative. Sequencing was performed on PBMCs. The CDR3 reads CASSLGGLAIVNEQFF. CDR3 sequence (DNA): TGTGCCAGCAGCTTAGGCGGACTAGCGATAGTCAATGAGCAGTTCTTC. Full variable domain (remainder filled in from reference TRBV7-9 and TRBJ2-1): DTGVSQNPRHKITKRGQNVTFRCDPISEHNRLYWYRQTLGQGPEFLTYFQNEAQLEKSRLLSDRFSAERPKGSFSTLEIQRTEQGDSAMYLCASSLGGLAIVNEQFFGPGTRLTVL.